This is a list of T cell receptor beta chains from one sample in a study of T cells in Graves' hyperthyroidism and ophthalmopathy. TCRdb reprocessed the multiplex PCR reads via MiXCR and lists one record per CDR3 protein. The sample includes around 580,000 distinct CDR3 sequences, around 15% seen only once; the top ten take around 19%. Material: blood. These receptors all stem from a woman aged 18-29 years with Graves' hyperthyroidism. Both conserved end residues are trimmed from each CDR3.

>TRBV20-1|13
SADSSRSANYGYT
>TRBV20-1|14
SARDGLAPSTDTQY
>TRBV3-1|12
ASSHLGGTTEAF
>TRBV7-2|13
ASSFMSGRADTQY
>TRBV2|11
ASKDSSNQPQH
>TRBV19|12
ASSPIARTPEAF
>TRBV24-1|13
ATYNRVGGNQPQH
>TRBV11-3|9
ASSPYFWQY
>TRBV7-2|16
ASSLNSWGSTSTDTQY
>TRBV19|13
ASTNDRVDYNEQF
>TRBV4-1|15
ASSQKRLAGGPGEQY
>TRBV5-1|11
ASSPRTDYGYT
>TRBV7-8|13
ASTLRGDPSYEQY
>TRBV12-3/TRBV12-4|12
ASSATGVDSPLH
>TRBV7-8|13
ASSPRGERQGEAF
>TRBV15|10
ATSRLNTEAF
>TRBV5-4|11
ASSQLERDEQF
>TRBV14|11
ASSDWWSEKLF
>TRBV6-1|12
ASSETDRETEAF
>TRBV20-1|12
SARVRGGTGELF
>TRBV12-3/TRBV12-4|12
ASRWMDRDHGYT
>TRBV6-1|12
ASSEPAGREKLF
>TRBV4-2|13
ASSQDHRGDTEAF
>TRBV20-1|11
SARATPSEKLF
>TRBV12-3/TRBV12-4|12
ASSFRNSYNEQF
>TRBV3-1|13
ASSQGLAGGETQY
>TRBV18|12
ASSRDRASYEQY
>TRBV20-1|14
SARSGAAGTYNEQF
>TRBV2|13
ASSVGPSSDNEQF
>TRBV12-3/TRBV12-4|14
ASSLTGAGGNQPQH
>TRBV18|13
ASSPVQGVNTEAF
>TRBV2|13
ASSLDRQTQETQY
>TRBV4-3|11
ASSQGGGYGYT
>TRBV2|15
ASSEVKTRSSYNEQF
>TRBV12-5|11
ASGLGEGETQY
>TRBV30|11
ALARDDGDTQY
>TRBV20-1|11
SASPTSTDTQY
>TRBV5-5|10
ASSLDVDTQY
>TRBV24-1|11
ATSTTGSNEQF
>TRBV12-3/TRBV12-4|13
ASSYRGRGNTEAF
>TRBV11-3|13
ASSPRQGNLYGYT
>TRBV6-2/TRBV6-3|13
ASSYSISVDSGYT
>TRBV7-9|13
ASSLGDRDSEKLF
>TRBV20-1|10
SASQGAREQY
>TRBV6-1|11
ASSNRGLETQY
>TRBV6-2/TRBV6-3|12
ASSYFLEGAEAF
>TRBV7-9|10
ASMEGNTEAF
>TRBV12-5|14
ASGLRLGNSGNTIY
>TRBV2|12
ASGGDRGSEKLF
>TRBV18|13
ASSLDGTSGTAQY
>TRBV7-9|16
ASSSRGGHKAPYNEQF
>TRBV11-2|12
ASSLRGGMGEQY